Listed below are T cell receptor beta chains from one sample, sequenced in a study of shared clonotypes between healthy human individuals. Generated by immunoSEQ multiplex PCR, the TCRdb table keeps only in-frame clones and is missing some. The table lists 100,000 or so clones, 68% of them singletons, with about 22% in the top ten. Sequences were obtained from memory CD8+ T cells sorted from blood. These TCRs come from a woman between 25 and 40 years old in good health. Each CDR3 is given with its conserved first and last residue. A D gene is named only where the DNA matches it firmly. Clone size is stated in some rows and not others, as once, few, many or a class when expanded.

size	D	V	J	DNA	CDR3
many	-	TRBV7-9	TRBJ2-7	TGTGCCAGCAGCTTAAGCTTAGGGGCCGAAGCCTACGAGCAGTACTTC	CASSLSLGAEAYEQYF
once	-	TRBV27	TRBJ2-5	TGTGCCAGCAGTTTTCTTGCGGGGAGTCAGACCCAGTACTTC	CASSFLAGSQTQYF
-	TRBD2	TRBV5-1	TRBJ2-2	TGCGCCAGCAGCCTTATACCAGCGGGGGTGAACACCGGGGAGCTGTTTTTT	CASSLIPAGVNTGELFF
-	-	TRBV7-9	TRBJ2-1	TGTGCCAGCAGCCTTATCGGGAATGAGCAGTTCTTC	CASSLIGNEQFF
-	-	TRBV19	TRBJ1-5	TGTGCCAGTAGTATAGCTGGGCAGGGACTAAATCAGCCCCAGCATTTT	CASSIAGQGLNQPQHF
-	TRBD2	TRBV28	TRBJ2-1	TGTGCCAGCAGTTCATTCCTAGCGGGAGGCCCTAAGTTCTTC	CASSSFLAGGPKFF
-	-	TRBV6-5	TRBJ2-2	TGTGCCAGCAGTTACGACCCACAGGGAATAGCCGGGGAGCTGTTTTTT	CASSYDPQGIAGELFF
few	-	TRBV4-1	TRBJ2-7	TGCGCCAGCAGCCAAGGGATCGGTCCCATGTGGGAGCAGTACTTC	CASSQGIGPMWEQYF
-	-	TRBV6-6	TRBJ2-2	TGTGCCAGCAGCCCCTGGACCGGGGAGCTGTTTTTT	CASSPWTGELFF
few	TRBD1	TRBV5-1	TRBJ1-4	TGCGCCAGCAGCGGATCAGGGGGCGCGGGTGAAAAACTGTTTTTT	CASSGSGGAGEKLFF